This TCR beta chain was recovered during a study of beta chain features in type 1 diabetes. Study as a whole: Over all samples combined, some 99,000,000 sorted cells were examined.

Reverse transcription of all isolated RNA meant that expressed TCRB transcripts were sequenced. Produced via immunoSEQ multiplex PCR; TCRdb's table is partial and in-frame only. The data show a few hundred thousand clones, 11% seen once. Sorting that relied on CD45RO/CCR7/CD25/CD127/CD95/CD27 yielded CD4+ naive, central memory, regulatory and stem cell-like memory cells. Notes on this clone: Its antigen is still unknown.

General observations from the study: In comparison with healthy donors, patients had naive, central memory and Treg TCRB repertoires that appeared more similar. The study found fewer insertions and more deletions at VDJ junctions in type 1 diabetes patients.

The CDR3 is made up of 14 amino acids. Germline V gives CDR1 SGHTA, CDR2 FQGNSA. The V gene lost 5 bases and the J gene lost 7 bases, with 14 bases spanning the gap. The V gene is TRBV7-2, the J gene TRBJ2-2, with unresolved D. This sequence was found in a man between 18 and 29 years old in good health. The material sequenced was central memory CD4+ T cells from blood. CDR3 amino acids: CASSLASGSGELFF. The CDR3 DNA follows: TGTGCCAGCAGCCTCGCTAGTGGAAGCGGGGAGCTGTTTTTT.